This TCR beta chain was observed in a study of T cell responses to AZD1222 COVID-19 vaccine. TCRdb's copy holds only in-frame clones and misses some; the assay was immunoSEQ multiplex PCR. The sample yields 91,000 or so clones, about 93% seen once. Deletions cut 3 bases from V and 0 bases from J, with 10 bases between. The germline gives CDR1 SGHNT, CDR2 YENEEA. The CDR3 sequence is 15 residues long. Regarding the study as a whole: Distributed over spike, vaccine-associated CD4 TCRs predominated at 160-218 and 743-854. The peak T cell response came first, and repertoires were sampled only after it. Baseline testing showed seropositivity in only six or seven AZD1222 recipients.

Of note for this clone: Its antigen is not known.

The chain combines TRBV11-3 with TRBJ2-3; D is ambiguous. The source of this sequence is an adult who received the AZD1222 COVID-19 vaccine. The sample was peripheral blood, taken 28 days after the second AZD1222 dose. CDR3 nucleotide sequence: TGTGCCAGCAGCTTCCCCAGCACTAGCACAGATACGCAGTATTTT. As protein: CASSFPSTSTDTQYF.